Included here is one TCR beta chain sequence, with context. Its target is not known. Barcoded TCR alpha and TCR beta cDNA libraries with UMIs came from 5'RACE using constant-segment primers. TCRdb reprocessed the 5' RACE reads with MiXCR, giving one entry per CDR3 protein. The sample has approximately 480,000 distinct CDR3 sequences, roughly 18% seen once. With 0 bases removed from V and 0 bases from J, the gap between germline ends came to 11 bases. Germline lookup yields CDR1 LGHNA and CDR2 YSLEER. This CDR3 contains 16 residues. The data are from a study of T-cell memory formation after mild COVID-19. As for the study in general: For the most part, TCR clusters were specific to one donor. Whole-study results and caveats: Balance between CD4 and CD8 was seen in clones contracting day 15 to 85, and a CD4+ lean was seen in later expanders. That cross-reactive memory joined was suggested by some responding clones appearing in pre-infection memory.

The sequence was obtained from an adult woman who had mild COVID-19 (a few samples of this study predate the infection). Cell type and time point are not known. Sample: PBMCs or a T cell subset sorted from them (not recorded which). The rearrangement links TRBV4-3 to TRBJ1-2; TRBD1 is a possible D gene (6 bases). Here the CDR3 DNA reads TGCGCCAGCAGCCAAGAACACAGGGAAGCTAACTATGGCTACACCTTC. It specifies CASSQEHREANYGYTF.